The subject of this entry is one T cell receptor (beta chain). No antigen is known for it. V was clipped by 3 bases and J by 0 bases, with 12 bases between them. Per germline, CDR1 MNHEY and CDR2 SMNVEV (reference sequence). The CDR3 runs 16 residues. This record belongs to a study of cytotoxic CD8 clonotypes in ibrutinib-treated CLL. Looking at the study overall: Among the patients, roughly ten presented as relapsed/refractory and about 16 as treatment-naive; roughly 17 showed unmutated IGHV. Patients gave response samples after a median about eleven months of treatment, range 6 to 36.

The protocol was immunoSEQ multiplex PCR, while the TCRdb copy is restricted to in-frame clones and leaves out a portion. This table has approximately 280,000 clones, roughly 76% appearing once. General study findings and limits: Clonality showed a rise at ibrutinib response that reversed toward baseline at progression.

The sample consisted of PBMCs, taken at disease progression, from a patient treated with ibrutinib. This sequence was found in a human donor with chronic lymphocytic leukemia. The rearrangement links TRBV27 to TRBJ1-3, with D hard to call. CDR3 nucleotides: TGTGCCAGCAGTTTCTCAGACCGGGGCTCTGGAAACACCATATATTTT. Its protein product is CASSFSDRGSGNTIYF.